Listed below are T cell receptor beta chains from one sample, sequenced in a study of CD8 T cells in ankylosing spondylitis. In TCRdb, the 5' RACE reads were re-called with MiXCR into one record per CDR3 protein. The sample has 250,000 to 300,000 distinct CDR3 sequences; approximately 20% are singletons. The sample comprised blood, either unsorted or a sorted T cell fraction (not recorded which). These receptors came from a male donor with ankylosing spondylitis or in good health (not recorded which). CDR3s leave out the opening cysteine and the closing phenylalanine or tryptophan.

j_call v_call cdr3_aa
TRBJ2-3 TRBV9 ASSPGGRLADTQY
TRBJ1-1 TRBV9 ASSAKDRVWWNTEAF
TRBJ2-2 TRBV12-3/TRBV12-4 ASRMGQSSTGELF
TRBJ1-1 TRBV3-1 ASSPSGEGNTEAF
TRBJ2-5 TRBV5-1 ASSMGQGAETQY
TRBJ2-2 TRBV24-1 ATSDPGQGSTGELF
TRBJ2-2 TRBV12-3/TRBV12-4 ASKSTDNTGELF
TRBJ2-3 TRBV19 ASSIGGADTQY
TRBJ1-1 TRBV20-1 SALGREDTEAF
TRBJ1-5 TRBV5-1 ASSLGPQGADNQPQH
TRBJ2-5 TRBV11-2 ASSLDLREGLETQY
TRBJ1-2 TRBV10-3 AIGDSSNYGYT
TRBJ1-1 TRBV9 ASSAPGTNTEAF
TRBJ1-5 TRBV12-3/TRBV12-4 ASSLRHSNQPQH
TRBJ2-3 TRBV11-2 ASSYADLSTDTQY
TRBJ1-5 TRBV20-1 SAKHGQPYSNQPQH
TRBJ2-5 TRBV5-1 ASSIAQETQY
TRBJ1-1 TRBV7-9 ASSLGGAGHTEAF
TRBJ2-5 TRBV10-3 AISATGGETQY
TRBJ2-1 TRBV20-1 SAPGQGGGDEQF
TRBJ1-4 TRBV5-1 ASSLQGDEKLF
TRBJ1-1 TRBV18 ASSSTTGYTEAF
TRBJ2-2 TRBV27 ASSKPGANTAELF
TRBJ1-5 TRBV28 ARRIQDRVGNQPQH
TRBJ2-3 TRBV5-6 ASSFLAGSTDTQY
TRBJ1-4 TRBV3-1 ASSQHLPGGEKLF
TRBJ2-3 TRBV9 ASSVSVRAGDTQY
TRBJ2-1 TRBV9 ASSATGTHYNEQF
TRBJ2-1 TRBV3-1 ASSAGLFYNEQF
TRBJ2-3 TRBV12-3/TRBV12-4 ASSLNGDSTDTQY
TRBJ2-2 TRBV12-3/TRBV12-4 ASSFGTGSTGELF
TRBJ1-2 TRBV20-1 SVATGNYGYT
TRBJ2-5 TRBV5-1 ASSFNSIETQY
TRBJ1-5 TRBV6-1 TIRTGLQPQH
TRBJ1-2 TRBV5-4 ASSLFQGNYGYT
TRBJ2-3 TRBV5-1 ASSPQGHTDTQY